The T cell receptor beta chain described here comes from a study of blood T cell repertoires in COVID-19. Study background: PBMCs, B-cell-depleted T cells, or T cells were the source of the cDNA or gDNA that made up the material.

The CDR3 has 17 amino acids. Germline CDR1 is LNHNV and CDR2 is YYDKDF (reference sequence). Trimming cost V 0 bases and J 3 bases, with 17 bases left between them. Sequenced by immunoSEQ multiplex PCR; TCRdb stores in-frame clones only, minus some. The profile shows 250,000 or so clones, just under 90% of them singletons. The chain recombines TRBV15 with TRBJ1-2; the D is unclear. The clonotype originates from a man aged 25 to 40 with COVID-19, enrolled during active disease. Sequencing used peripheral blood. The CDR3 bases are TGTGCCACCAGCAGAGAAAGGCTTGAGGGAGCTCACTATGGCTACACCTTC. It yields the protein CATSRERLEGAHYGYTF.